The clone carrying this T cell receptor beta chain was observed a single time. What it recognizes is unknown. PCR amplification relied on 60 Vbeta primers (plus 13 Jbeta primers). Using immunoSEQ multiplex PCR, the repertoire was profiled, and TCRdb retains in-frame clones only, with some absent. The sample carries about 170,000 clones, 55% to 75% recorded once. The data stem from a study of cytomegalovirus exposure and HLA in healthy donors. Study-wide findings and caveats: Accurate prediction of HLA-A and HLA-B alleles (for most subjects) was reportedly achieved from TCR beta sequences.

CDR3 size: 11 residues. The germline gives CDR1 DFQATT, CDR2 SNEGSKA (reference sequence). Trimming stripped 5 bases from V and 0 bases from J, with 3 bases between. The rearrangement links TRBV20-1 to TRBJ2-3; D not certain. The sample comprised PBMCs. The sequence derives from a human donor in good health. The CDR3 is CSALSTDTQYF. CDR3 in DNA: TGCAGTGCTCTTAGCACAGATACGCAGTATTTT.